These 18 T cell receptor beta chains originate from one sample sequenced in a study of T cell clonality in common variable immunodeficiency. The data were produced by immunoSEQ multiplex PCR, yet TCRdb's version contains in-frame clones alone and is incomplete. The record shows under 25,000 clones for this sample, with no singletons present. Overall study results and limits: In common variable immunodeficiency, TCR beta chains reportedly carried fewer deletions and N-nucleotide insertions.

These receptors lack a known antigen. Sample: peripheral blood mononuclear cells. Every receptor here comes from a human donor with common variable immunodeficiency.

This clone was observed a handful of times. The read gets to within 3 residues of the CDR3 end, and the germline J gene fills in the rest. This chain joins TRBV30 and TRBJ2-1; 9 nucleotides agree with TRBD2. CDR3 size: 13 residues. The V gene end was trimmed by 2 bases and the J gene end by 9 bases; junction bases not matched to a gene: 5. The germline V gene has CDR1 GTSNPN and CDR2 SVGIG (reference sequence). The covered CDR3 bases are TGTGCCTGGAGTCGCGGGGGGGAGGGTGAG. Translating gives CAWSRGGEGE. The entire CDR3 protein is CAWSRGGEGEQFF.

This clone has more than one count but fewer than ten. The DNA read from the CDR3 is TGTGCCAGCAGCTCAACACAGGGTTCTGAA. Its translation: CASSSTQGSE. The complete CDR3 reads CASSSTQGSEAFF. J is TRBJ1-1 and V is TRBV11-1; possibly TRBD1 for D (6 bases). The sequence runs out 3 residues before the end of the CDR3; the remainder is reconstructed from the germline J gene. The CDR3 has 13 amino acids. Trimming pared 4 bases from V and 6 bases from J, leaving 12 bases between. In germline, CDR1 is SGHAT, CDR2 FQDESV (reference sequence). Variable domain in full (rest from reference TRBV11-1 and TRBJ1-1): EAEVAQSPRYKITEKSQAVAFWCDPISGHATLYWYRQILGQGPELLVQFQDESVVDDSQLPKDRFSAERLKGVDSTLKIQPAELGDSAMYLCASSSTQGSEAFFGQGTRLTVV.

This clone was detected ten times or more. Coverage ceases 3 residues before the CDR3 finishes, and the germline J gene fills in the end. The genes are TRBV7-3 and TRBJ2-1; perhaps TRBD2 as D (5 bases). Looked up from germline, CDR1 is SGHTA and CDR2 is FQGTGA. The V end lost 2 bases, the J end lost 9 bases, and 8 bases lay between the germline ends. This CDR3 region has 12 residues. CDR3 bases read: TGTGCCAGCAGCTTATCGGCGGGTGAG. It specifies CASSLSAGE. The complete CDR3 protein is CASSLSAGEQFF.

With regard to this clone: The sequence runs out 3 residues before the end of the CDR3; the remainder is reconstructed from the germline J gene. J is TRBJ2-7 and V is TRBV6-1, with 11 nucleotides matching TRBD1. Germline-derived CDR1 and CDR2 are MNHNS and SASEGT. After removal of 2 bases from V and 3 bases from J, the junction contained 12 bases not matched to a gene. This CDR3 spans 18 amino acids. The CDR3 here is CASSESGTGGLGLYEQYF. CDR3 bases read: TGTGCCAGCAGTGAATCCGGGACAGGGGGTCTAGGACTCTACGAG.

To note about this clone: The read comes to an end 3 residues before the CDR3 does, leaving the germline J gene to fill in the end. The chain combines TRBV30 with TRBJ2-7; a possible D gene is TRBD1 (5 bases). V lost 7 bases and J lost 6, with 16 bases in between. The CDR3 has 12 amino acids. Germline values: CDR1 GTSNPN, CDR2 SVGIG (reference sequence). CDR3 DNA, as far as it was read: TGTGCCTTCCAGGGTGTCCCCTCCGAG. Translating gives CAFQGVPSE. The complete CDR3 sequence is CAFQGVPSEQYF.

This clone was observed at least ten times. The covered CDR3 bases are TGCAGCGTCTGGGGGGGGGATTCCTACAATGAG. It is translated as CSVWGGDSYNE. Given in full, the CDR3 is CSVWGGDSYNEQFF. This chain joins TRBV29-1 and TRBJ2-1; TRBD2 aligns across 7 bases. The read ends 3 residues before the CDR3 terminus; that terminus is restored from the germline J gene. The J segment lost 1 base and the V segment lost 6 bases, leaving 6 bases of the junction unmatched. CDR1 SQVTM and CDR2 ANQGSEA come from the germline V gene. This CDR3 is 14 amino acids long.

For this clone: The read is 3 residues too short to cover the CDR3 end, so that end is filled in from the germline J gene. The V gene is TRBV7-2, the J gene TRBJ2-1, with 9 bases lining up with TRBD1. Germline-derived CDR1 and CDR2 are SGHTA and FQGNSA. The CDR3 is made up of 14 amino acids. V shed 5 bases, J shed 6 bases, and the junction held 5 bases outside the gene matches. The DNA read from the CDR3 is TGTGCCAGCAGCGCCGGGACAGGGTTCAATGAG. Its translation is CASSAGTGFNE. The whole CDR3 region reads CASSAGTGFNEQFF. The full variable domain, completed using reference TRBV7-2 and TRBJ2-1, is GAGVSQSPSNKVTEKGKDVELRCDPISGHTALYWYRQSLGQGLEFLIYFQGNSAPDKSGLPSDRFSAERTGGSVSTLTIQRTQQEDSAVYLCASSAGTGFNEQFFGPGTRLTVL.

As for this clone: The sequenced fragment ends 3 residues before the CDR3 boundary, so the rest is inferred from the germline J gene. V is TRBV29-1 and J is TRBJ2-7; D might be TRBD2 (7 bases). Deletions cut 4 bases from V and 2 bases from J, with 18 bases between. In germline, CDR1 is SQVTM, CDR2 ANQGSEA. The CDR3 spans 15 residues. Here the CDR3 reads CSVAGGRVGAYEQYF. The DNA read from the CDR3 is TGCAGCGTTGCGGGGGGCCGGGTAGGGGCCTACGAG.

This clone was detected ten times or more. Read sequence stops 3 residues before the CDR3 end, and the germline J gene provides the missing end. V is TRBV7-9 and J is TRBJ1-2; D possibly corresponds to TRBD1 (5 bases). The CDR3 covers 14 residues. Looked up from germline, CDR1 is SEHNR and CDR2 is FQNEAQ (reference sequence). This CDR3 is CASSLEDPGRGYTF. Incomplete CDR3 DNA: TGTGCCAGCAGCTTAGAGGATCCAGGGCGCGGC.

This clone was counted between two and nine times. The sequence runs out 3 residues before the end of the CDR3; the remainder is reconstructed from the germline J gene. The chain is built from TRBV7-9 and TRBJ1-5; 7 bases are shared with TRBD1. Germline V gene data show CDR1 as SEHNR and CDR2 as FQNEAQ (reference sequence). CDR3 length: 15 amino acids. V lost 6 bases to trimming and J lost 6 bases; unmatched junction nucleotides: 11. The CDR3 protein is CASRPLEGASQPQHF. The part of the CDR3 DNA that was read is TGTGCCAGCAGGCCTCTGGAGGGGGCGAGTCAGCCC.

This clone was picked up many times. The missing CDR3 end, 3 residues past where the read stops, is filled in from the germline J gene. The J gene is TRBJ2-1, the V gene TRBV7-2; no firm D call. Trimming shortened V by 0 bases and J by 7 bases, and 13 bases separated the two germline ends. The CDR3 covers 15 residues. The germline gives CDR1 SGHTA, CDR2 FQGNSA. CDR3 bases read: TGTGCCAGCAGCTTAGCCAGTACCCCTAGAAATGAG. Translation: CASSLASTPRNE. The full CDR3 sequence reads CASSLASTPRNEQFF.

In regard to this clone: The CDR3 goes on 3 residues after the read ends, and that part is filled in from the germline J gene. The rearrangement joins TRBV5-1 to TRBJ2-7, with 13 bases fitting TRBD2. The V segment lost 5 bases and the J segment 0 bases; nucleotides outside the gene matches: 8. The CDR3 contains 17 residues. Germline CDR1 and CDR2: SGHRS and YFSETQ. CDR3 DNA, as far as it was read: TGCGCCAGCAGTGCTGGACTAGCGGGGGCTTTCTCCTACGAG. This encodes CASSAGLAGAFSYE. The whole CDR3 protein reads CASSAGLAGAFSYEQYF. The complete variable domain, with remaining parts taken from reference TRBV5-1 and TRBJ2-7, reads KAGVTQTPRYLIKTRGQQVTLSCSPISGHRSVSWYQQTPGQGLQFLFEYFSETQRNKGNFPGRFSGRQFSNSRSEMNVSTLELGDSALYLCASSAGLAGAFSYEQYFGPGTRLTVT.

For this clone: Read coverage stops 3 residues before the CDR3 terminus; the germline J gene supplies the remainder. The V call is TRBV6-2 or TRBV6-3, the J call TRBJ1-4, with no clear D. The CDR3 loop spans 12 amino acids. Germline V gene sequence: CDR1 MNHEY, CDR2 SVGEGT. Trimming removed 10 bases at V and 5 bases at J, with 11 bases between. The CDR3 loop reads CATSELNEKLFF. The sequenced CDR3 bases are TGTGCCACTTCGGAACTAAATGAAAAA.

With regard to this clone: The read ends 3 residues shy of where the CDR3 ends; the end is completed using the germline J gene. V usage is TRBV6-2 or TRBV6-3 and J usage is TRBJ1-1; TRBD1 is a possible D gene (6 bases). CDR1 MNHEY and CDR2 SVGEGT come from the germline V gene. V gave up 8 bases and J gave up 4 bases, with 8 bases separating them. CDR3 length: 11 amino acids. The CDR3 protein is CASSQGTEAFF. CDR3 bases read: TGTGCCAGCTCACAGGGCACTGAA.

This clone was seen ten or more times. The sequence runs out 3 residues before the end of the CDR3; the remainder is reconstructed from the germline J gene. This chain connects TRBV7-8 to TRBJ2-1, with TRBD1 matching 7 bases. CDR1 and CDR2 (germline): SGHVS, FQNEAQ. The length of the CDR3 is 16 residues. V was pared by 2 bases and J by 0 bases, with 4 bases of the junction left unmatched. The CDR3 protein is CASSLIPGGSYNEQFF. Partial CDR3 DNA: TGTGCCAGCAGCTTAATCCCAGGGGGCTCCTACAATGAG.

This clone was seen only a few times. The sequenced fragment ends 3 residues before the CDR3 boundary, so the rest is inferred from the germline J gene. This chain uses TRBV7-9 with TRBJ2-7; 8 bases match TRBD2. V was clipped by 5 bases and J by 6 bases; unmatched bases: 3. From germline, CDR1 is SEHNR and CDR2 FQNEAQ (reference sequence). The CDR3 sequence is 12 residues long. The chain's CDR3 is CASSPGGSEQYF. The CDR3 DNA, read in part, is TGTGCCAGCAGCCCGGGGGGGAGCGAG. The full variable domain, with the rest looked up from reference TRBV7-9 and TRBJ2-7, is DTGVSQNPRHKITKRGQNVTFRCDPISEHNRLYWYRQTLGQGPEFLTYFQNEAQLEKSRLLSDRFSAERPKGSFSTLEIQRTEQGDSAMYLCASSPGGSEQYFGPGTRLTVT.

This clone was found a few times. The read ends 3 residues early relative to the CDR3; the germline J gene fills the gap. J is TRBJ2-3 and V is TRBV19; 10 nucleotides line up with TRBD2. Germline trimming cut 7 bases from V and 4 bases from J; bases unmatched to any gene: 8. CDR3 size: 15 residues. From germline, CDR1 is LNHDA and CDR2 SQIVND (reference sequence). CDR3 sequence: CASKGLAGAADTQYF. CDR3 DNA, as far as it was read: TGTGCCAGTAAGGGGCTAGCGGGGGCTGCAGATACG.

Turning to this clone: The read stops 3 residues short of the end of the CDR3; the missing end is completed from the germline J gene. V and J are TRBV6-2 or TRBV6-3 and TRBJ1-6, with 8 bases fitting TRBD1. Germline V gene sequence: CDR1 MNHEY, CDR2 SVGEGT. The trim removed 5 bases at V and 9 bases at J, leaving 6 bases unmatched. This CDR3 is 14 amino acids long. CDR3: CASSHQGASSPLHF. The sequenced CDR3 bases are TGTGCCAGCAGTCACCAGGGGGCGAGTTCACCC.